The source of this T cell receptor (beta chain) is a study of technical replicates of blood from a few donors. Sequenced by immunoSEQ multiplex PCR; TCRdb stores in-frame clones only, minus some. The sample includes 75,000 to 90,000 clones, around 90% seen only once; the top ten take about 0.4%. Germline V lookup: CDR1 SNHLY, CDR2 FYNNEI. The CDR3 covers 12 residues. Trimming took off 4 bases at V and 6 bases at J, with 9 bases between the two ends. This clone was recorded once. The receptor was isolated from a human donor in good health. This rearrangement joins TRBV2 to TRBJ1-1; perhaps TRBD1 as D (5 bases). The material sequenced was T cells isolated from PBMCs. CDR3 nucleotides: TGTGCCAGCAGTGGCCAGGGTTCTGAAGCTTTCTTT. Translated: CASSGQGSEAFF.